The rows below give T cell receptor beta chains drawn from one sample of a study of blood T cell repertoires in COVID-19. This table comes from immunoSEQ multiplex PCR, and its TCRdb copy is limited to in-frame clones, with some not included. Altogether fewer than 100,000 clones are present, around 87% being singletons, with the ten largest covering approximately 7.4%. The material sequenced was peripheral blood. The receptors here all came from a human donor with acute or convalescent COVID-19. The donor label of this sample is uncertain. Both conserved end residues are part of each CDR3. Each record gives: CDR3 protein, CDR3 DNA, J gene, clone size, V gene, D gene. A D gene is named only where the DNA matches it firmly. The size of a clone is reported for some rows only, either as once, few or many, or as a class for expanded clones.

CDR3 protein: CASRRPTGGDEKLFF
CDR3 DNA: TGTGCCAGCAGACGCCCGACAGGAGGCGACGAAAAACTGTTTTTT
J gene: TRBJ1-4
clone size: .
V gene: TRBV7-9
D gene: .

CDR3 protein: CSVERGSATEQFF
CDR3 DNA: TGCAGCGTTGAAAGAGGCTCGGCAACGGAGCAGTTCTTC
J gene: TRBJ2-1
clone size: .
V gene: TRBV29-1
D gene: .

CDR3 protein: CASSLALSNENGYTF
CDR3 DNA: TGCGCCAGCAGCTTGGCCCTGAGTAACGAGAATGGCTACACCTTC
J gene: TRBJ1-2
clone size: once
V gene: TRBV5-1
D gene: .

CDR3 protein: CASSRKRGDRETQYF
CDR3 DNA: TGTGCCAGCAGCCGAAAGCGGGGGGATCGAGAGACCCAGTACTTC
J gene: TRBJ2-5
clone size: .
V gene: TRBV27
D gene: TRBD2

CDR3 protein: CASSAQGANGNTIYF
CDR3 DNA: TGTGCCAGCAGTGCACAGGGGGCGAATGGAAACACCATATATTTT
J gene: TRBJ1-3
clone size: .
V gene: TRBV2
D gene: TRBD1

CDR3 protein: CASSLPSQGLDYGYTF
CDR3 DNA: TGTGCCAGCAGTCTCCCATCACAGGGGTTGGACTATGGCTACACCTTC
J gene: TRBJ1-2
clone size: .
V gene: TRBV28
D gene: TRBD1

CDR3 protein: CASGQGTYEQYF
CDR3 DNA: TGTGCCAGTGGACAGGGGACCTACGAGCAGTACTTC
J gene: TRBJ2-7
clone size: .
V gene: TRBV6-5
D gene: TRBD1

CDR3 protein: CASSDRVREIPRLFF
CDR3 DNA: TGTGCCAGCAGCGACAGGGTGAGGGAGATCCCGAGGCTGTTTTTT
J gene: TRBJ1-4
clone size: .
V gene: TRBV6-8
D gene: TRBD1

CDR3 protein: CATKGSEQYF
CDR3 DNA: TGTGCCACCAAGGGGTCCGAGCAGTACTTC
J gene: TRBJ2-7
clone size: once
V gene: TRBV24-1
D gene: .

CDR3 protein: CASSAHSLGGQYF
CDR3 DNA: TGTGCCAGCAGCGCCCACTCCCTGGGAGGGCAGTATTTT
J gene: TRBJ2-3
clone size: .
V gene: TRBV11-3
D gene: .

CDR3 protein: CASSTLAGGPRDEQFF
CDR3 DNA: TGTGCCAGTAGTACTTTAGCGGGGGGGCCCCGGGATGAGCAGTTCTTC
J gene: TRBJ2-1
clone size: .
V gene: TRBV19
D gene: TRBD2

CDR3 protein: CASTSGVNYGYTF
CDR3 DNA: TGTGCCAGCACCTCAGGGGTAAACTATGGCTACACCTTC
J gene: TRBJ1-2
clone size: .
V gene: TRBV2
D gene: .

CDR3 protein: CASTKGYRGQQETQYF
CDR3 DNA: TGTGCCAGCACCAAGGGTTACAGGGGACAGCAAGAGACCCAGTACTTC
J gene: TRBJ2-5
clone size: .
V gene: TRBV3-1/TRBV3-2
D gene: TRBD1

CDR3 protein: CASSARQFLSSTDTQYF
CDR3 DNA: TGTGCCAGCAGCGCCAGACAGTTCCTCTCTAGCACAGATACGCAGTATTTT
J gene: TRBJ2-3
clone size: .
V gene: TRBV9
D gene: .

CDR3 protein: CASSPGQVRGPQHF
CDR3 DNA: TGTGCCAGCAGTCCTGGACAGGTTCGGGGTCCCCAGCATTTT
J gene: TRBJ1-5
clone size: .
V gene: TRBV27
D gene: TRBD1

CDR3 protein: CASSLTGTSSNQPQHF
CDR3 DNA: TGTGCCAGCTCGTTGACAGGGACGTCAAGCAATCAGCCCCAGCATTTT
J gene: TRBJ1-5
clone size: many
V gene: TRBV18
D gene: TRBD1

CDR3 protein: CASSESGDRHYGYTF
CDR3 DNA: TGTGCCAGCAGTGAAAGTGGGGACAGGCACTATGGCTACACCTTC
J gene: TRBJ1-2
clone size: once
V gene: TRBV2
D gene: TRBD1

CDR3 protein: CSVDPHTTGGDEKLFF
CDR3 DNA: TGCAGCGTTGACCCTCACACGACAGGGGGCGATGAAAAACTGTTTTTT
J gene: TRBJ1-4
clone size: few
V gene: TRBV29-1
D gene: TRBD1

CDR3 protein: CASSDQQGNRYEQYF
CDR3 DNA: TGTGCCAGTAGCGACCAACAGGGGAACAGATACGAGCAGTACTTC
J gene: TRBJ2-7
clone size: .
V gene: TRBV19
D gene: TRBD1

CDR3 protein: CASSSVVSGNTIYF
CDR3 DNA: TGTGCCAGCAGCTCCGTAGTCTCCGGAAACACCATATATTTT
J gene: TRBJ1-3
clone size: .
V gene: TRBV6-5
D gene: .

CDR3 protein: CASSLGDRENQPQHF
CDR3 DNA: TGCGCCAGCAGCTTGGGGGACAGGGAGAATCAGCCCCAGCATTTT
J gene: TRBJ1-5
clone size: .
V gene: TRBV5-1
D gene: TRBD1

CDR3 protein: CASSLGLQETQYF
CDR3 DNA: TGTGCCAGCAGTTTGGGACTACAAGAGACCCAGTACTTC
J gene: TRBJ2-5
clone size: .
V gene: TRBV11-2
D gene: TRBD2

CDR3 protein: CAISERANYGYTF
CDR3 DNA: TGTGCCATCTCGGAGAGAGCTAACTATGGCTACACCTTC
J gene: TRBJ1-2
clone size: .
V gene: TRBV10-3
D gene: .

CDR3 protein: CASSADSNNQPQHF
CDR3 DNA: TGTGCCAGCTCAGCAGACAGCAACAATCAGCCCCAGCATTTT
J gene: TRBJ1-5
clone size: few
V gene: TRBV18
D gene: .

CDR3 protein: CASSPTQRNREKLFF
CDR3 DNA: TGCGCCAGCAGCCCCACGCAGAGGAACCGTGAAAAACTGTTTTTT
J gene: TRBJ1-4
clone size: .
V gene: TRBV5-1
D gene: .

CDR3 protein: CASSPLMGQGAEETQYF
CDR3 DNA: TGTGCCAGCAGCCCCCTAATGGGACAGGGGGCTGAGGAGACCCAGTACTTC
J gene: TRBJ2-5
clone size: .
V gene: TRBV7-9
D gene: TRBD1

CDR3 protein: CASRDIEVGNEKLFF
CDR3 DNA: TGTGCCAGCCGGGACATAGAAGTGGGGAATGAAAAACTGTTTTTT
J gene: TRBJ1-4
clone size: once
V gene: TRBV19
D gene: .

CDR3 protein: CASSPSLSGALYEQYF
CDR3 DNA: TGTGCCAGCTCACCATCGCTGAGCGGGGCTCTTTACGAGCAGTACTTC
J gene: TRBJ2-7
clone size: once
V gene: TRBV18
D gene: TRBD2

CDR3 protein: CATSGPLGANYGYTF
CDR3 DNA: TGTGCCACCAGCGGTCCGCTGGGAGCTAACTATGGCTACACCTTC
J gene: TRBJ1-2
clone size: .
V gene: TRBV15
D gene: .

CDR3 protein: CASSVDRGNYGYTF
CDR3 DNA: TGTGCCAGCAGCGTAGACAGGGGTAACTATGGCTACACCTTC
J gene: TRBJ1-2
clone size: .
V gene: TRBV9
D gene: TRBD1

CDR3 protein: CASSTRTGGVLEYF
CDR3 DNA: TGTGCCAGCAGTACACGGACAGGGGGCGTTTTAGAGTACTTC
J gene: TRBJ2-4
clone size: once
V gene: TRBV6-5
D gene: TRBD1

CDR3 protein: CAIQNGRGLGEKLFF
CDR3 DNA: TGTGCCATACAAAACGGGAGGGGTTTAGGTGAAAAACTGTTTTTT
J gene: TRBJ1-4
clone size: .
V gene: TRBV10-3
D gene: .

CDR3 protein: CASSVEGQSYGYTF
CDR3 DNA: TGTGCCAGCAGCGTAGAGGGACAGTCCTATGGCTACACCTTC
J gene: TRBJ1-2
clone size: .
V gene: TRBV9
D gene: TRBD1

CDR3 protein: CASSSRQLSGANVLTF
CDR3 DNA: TGTGCCAGCAGCTCCCGACAGCTCTCTGGGGCCAACGTCCTGACTTTC
J gene: TRBJ2-6
clone size: .
V gene: TRBV7-6
D gene: .

CDR3 protein: CASSTGGRTDTQYF
CDR3 DNA: TGTGCCAGCAGTACAGGGGGCCGCACAGATACGCAGTATTTT
J gene: TRBJ2-3
clone size: .
V gene: TRBV6-5
D gene: TRBD1

CDR3 protein: CASSRAGVPSYEQYF
CDR3 DNA: TGTGCCAGCAGCCGCGCGGGGGTTCCATCCTACGAGCAGTACTTC
J gene: TRBJ2-7
clone size: .
V gene: TRBV11-2
D gene: TRBD2

CDR3 protein: CASSLSQGARYEQYF
CDR3 DNA: TGTGCCAGCAGCTTGTCCCAGGGGGCTCGCTACGAGCAGTACTTC
J gene: TRBJ2-7
clone size: .
V gene: TRBV7-2
D gene: TRBD1

CDR3 protein: CASSLEPLSSYNSPLHF
CDR3 DNA: TGCGCCAGCAGCTTGGAGCCATTAAGCTCCTATAATTCACCCCTCCACTTT
J gene: TRBJ1-6
clone size: few
V gene: TRBV5-1
D gene: .

CDR3 protein: CASSIGPIYEQYF
CDR3 DNA: TGTGCCAGTAGTATAGGGCCGATTTACGAGCAGTACTTC
J gene: TRBJ2-7
clone size: once
V gene: TRBV19
D gene: .

CDR3 protein: CASSKEQGTEQFF
CDR3 DNA: TGTGCCAGCAGCAAAGAACAGGGGACTGAGCAGTTCTTC
J gene: TRBJ2-1
clone size: .
V gene: TRBV21-1
D gene: .

CDR3 protein: CAWSVQINQPQHF
CDR3 DNA: TGTGCCTGGAGTGTACAGATAAATCAGCCCCAGCATTTT
J gene: TRBJ1-5
clone size: .
V gene: TRBV30
D gene: .

CDR3 protein: CASSNRGTDTQYF
CDR3 DNA: TGTGCCAGTAGTAACAGGGGGACAGATACGCAGTATTTT
J gene: TRBJ2-3
clone size: .
V gene: TRBV19
D gene: TRBD1

CDR3 protein: CASSPQGPGEGVQFF
CDR3 DNA: TGTGCCAGCAGCCCCCAAGGGCCAGGGGAAGGGGTGCAGTTCTTC
J gene: TRBJ2-1
clone size: once
V gene: TRBV7-3
D gene: .

CDR3 protein: CASSQQGFTEAFF
CDR3 DNA: TGTGCCAGCAGTCAACAGGGGTTCACTGAAGCTTTCTTT
J gene: TRBJ1-1
clone size: .
V gene: TRBV12-3/TRBV12-4
D gene: TRBD1

CDR3 protein: CSASRQGEAFF
CDR3 DNA: TGCAGTGCTAGCCGACAGGGAGAAGCTTTCTTT
J gene: TRBJ1-1
clone size: .
V gene: TRBV20-1
D gene: TRBD1

CDR3 protein: CASSRAAPRQGGENTIYF
CDR3 DNA: TGCGCCAGCAGCCGCGCCGCCCCGCGCCAGGGCGGCGAAAACACCATATATTTT
J gene: TRBJ1-3
clone size: .
V gene: TRBV4-1
D gene: .

CDR3 protein: CASSGYRESRYGYTF
CDR3 DNA: TGTGCCAGCAGCGGTTACAGGGAGTCGCGATATGGCTACACCTTC
J gene: TRBJ1-2
clone size: .
V gene: TRBV9
D gene: .

CDR3 protein: CASSLGAPGGILYNEQFF
CDR3 DNA: TGTGCCAGCAGCTTGGGAGCCCCTGGGGGGATCCTCTACAATGAGCAGTTCTTC
J gene: TRBJ2-1
clone size: once
V gene: TRBV7-3
D gene: .

CDR3 protein: CASSLGGSSYEQYF
CDR3 DNA: TGTGCCAGCAGTCTAGGCGGGTCCTCCTACGAGCAGTACTTC
J gene: TRBJ2-7
clone size: .
V gene: TRBV5-6
D gene: .

CDR3 protein: CASRGGGVSTGELFF
CDR3 DNA: TGTGCCAGCAGAGGTGGAGGGGTGAGCACCGGGGAGCTGTTTTTT
J gene: TRBJ2-2
clone size: few
V gene: TRBV25-1
D gene: .

CDR3 protein: CASSPHDRGPIYEQYF
CDR3 DNA: TGCGCCAGCAGCCCTCACGATCGGGGTCCTATCTACGAGCAGTACTTC
J gene: TRBJ2-7
clone size: .
V gene: TRBV4-1
D gene: .

CDR3 protein: CATSGGGTQPQHF
CDR3 DNA: TGTGCCACCAGCGGGGGGGGTACTCAGCCCCAGCATTTT
J gene: TRBJ1-5
clone size: .
V gene: TRBV24-1
D gene: .

CDR3 protein: CASSLVSAGAFGEQYF
CDR3 DNA: TGTGCCAGCAGCTTAGTTTCGGCGGGGGCCTTTGGAGAGCAGTACTTC
J gene: TRBJ2-7
clone size: .
V gene: TRBV7-6
D gene: .

CDR3 protein: CSAILTGELFF
CDR3 DNA: TGCAGTGCTATACTCACCGGGGAGCTGTTTTTT
J gene: TRBJ2-2
clone size: .
V gene: TRBV20-1
D gene: .